The rows below give T cell receptor beta chains drawn from one sample of a study of cytomegalovirus exposure and HLA in healthy donors. The method was immunoSEQ multiplex PCR; TCRdb's version includes in-frame clones alone and lacks a portion of them. The table shows 200,000 to 300,000 clones, with 82% occurring only once. The sequenced sample consisted of PBMCs. The receptors were sampled from a woman aged 40 to 50 in good health and CMV-seropositive. The CDR3 runs from the conserved cysteine through the conserved F or W. The order of the fields is J gene, V gene, clone size, D gene, CDR3 protein, CDR3 DNA. D genes are given only for firm matches. Clone size is shown for a subset of rows, as once, few, many or a class of expanded clone.

TRBJ1-1 TRBV19 - - CASSIQGVTEAFF TGTGCCAGTAGTATACAGGGCGTCACTGAAGCTTTCTTT
TRBJ1-2 TRBV4-1 - - CASSQEYRYLPMDYGYTF TGCGCCAGCAGCCAAGAGTACAGGTATCTGCCCATGGACTATGGCTACACCTTC
TRBJ2-7 TRBV30 - - CAGTLPGARSGNF TGTGCCGGAACCTTGCCGGGAGCGAGAAGTGGGAACTTC
TRBJ2-1 TRBV6-1 - TRBD1 CASSPFRDRGNEQFF TGTGCCAGCAGTCCATTCCGGGACAGGGGGAATGAGCAGTTCTTC
TRBJ1-1 TRBV7-2 - - CAGSVGRGHTEAFF TGTGCCGGCAGCGTCGGGAGGGGTCACACTGAAGCTTTCTTT
TRBJ2-5 TRBV4-2 - TRBD2 CASSQDAGEGGRGETQYF TGTGCCAGCAGCCAAGATGCGGGAGAAGGCGGCCGCGGAGAGACCCAGTACTTC
TRBJ1-1 TRBV18 - TRBD1 CASSPQGALRTEAFF TGTGCCAGCTCACCTCAGGGGGCATTGCGGACTGAAGCTTTCTTT
TRBJ2-3 TRBV11-2 - - CASSGHAGVTDTQYF TGTGCCAGCAGCGGCCACGCCGGGGTTACAGATACGCAGTATTTT
TRBJ2-3 TRBV5-1 once TRBD2 CASSEGLAGGRTDTQYF TGCGCCAGCAGCGAGGGACTAGCGGGGGGCCGCACAGATACGCAGTATTTT
TRBJ2-7 TRBV5-1 - - CASSLTGTSGEQYF TGCGCCAGCAGCTTGACAGGGACGTCGGGTGAGCAGTACTTC
TRBJ2-7 TRBV11-3 - - CASSPTTSISYEQYF TGTGCCAGCAGCCCCACGACATCGATATCCTACGAGCAGTACTTC
TRBJ2-7 TRBV29-1 - TRBD2 CSAQRAGAEQYF TGCAGCGCCCAGCGCGCGGGAGCCGAGCAGTACTTC
TRBJ1-1 TRBV7-9 once TRBD1 CASTRDRAFTEAFF TGTGCCAGCACCAGGGACAGGGCCTTCACTGAAGCTTTCTTT
TRBJ1-6 TRBV7-2 - TRBD1 CASSLGQRSPLHF TGTGCCAGCAGCTTGGGACAGAGATCACCCCTCCACTTT
TRBJ2-7 TRBV18 - - CASSPRADYEQYF TGTGCCAGCTCACCGAGGGCAGATTACGAGCAGTACTTC
TRBJ2-2 TRBV29-1 - TRBD1 CSVGDRVDTGELFF TGCAGCGTTGGGGACAGGGTGGACACCGGGGAGCTGTTTTTT
TRBJ2-6 TRBV6-4 - - CASSEQGTGANVLTF TGTGCCAGCAGTGAGCAGGGTACTGGGGCCAACGTCCTGACTTTC
TRBJ1-4 TRBV7-9 - TRBD1 CSSSTGQGAPNEKLFF TGTTCCAGCAGCACGGGACAGGGGGCGCCTAATGAAAAACTGTTTTTT
TRBJ2-3 TRBV7-9 - - CASRWDTSSTDTQYF TGTGCCAGCAGATGGGACACCTCTAGCACAGATACGCAGTATTTT